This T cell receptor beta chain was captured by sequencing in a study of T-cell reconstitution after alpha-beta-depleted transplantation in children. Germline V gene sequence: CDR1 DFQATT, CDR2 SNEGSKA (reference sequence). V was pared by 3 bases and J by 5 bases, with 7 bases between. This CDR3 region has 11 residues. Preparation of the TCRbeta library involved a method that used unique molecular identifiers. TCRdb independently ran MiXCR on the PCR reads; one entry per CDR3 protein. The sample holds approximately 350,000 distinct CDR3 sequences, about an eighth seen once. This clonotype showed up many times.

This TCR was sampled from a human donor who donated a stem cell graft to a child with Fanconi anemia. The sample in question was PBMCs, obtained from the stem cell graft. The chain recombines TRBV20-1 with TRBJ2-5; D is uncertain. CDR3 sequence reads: CSASPGETQYF. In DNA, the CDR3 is TGCAGTGCTAGCCCTGGGGAGACCCAGTACTTC.